The TCR beta chain under discussion was sequenced for a study of T-cell reconstitution after alpha-beta-depleted transplantation in children (dated by TCRdb to 2016 to 2018). In terms of the full investigation: The study quantitatively tracked T-cell immune reconstitution after TCRalphabeta/CD19-depleted allogeneic hematopoietic cell transplantation in children using TCR repertoire profiling.

This clonotype has a handful of counts. Its cognate antigen has yet to be identified. The sample holds no much larger clone one base away, and base qualities are not on file. Trimming accounts for 5 bases at V and 2 bases at J, while the number of junction bases matched to no gene is 7. The CDR3 holds 15 amino acids from the cysteine to the phenylalanine. The entry retains the CDR3 DNA only, 45 bases that are in frame from base 1. Reading the germline V gene (reference sequence) gives CDR1 DFQATT and CDR2 SNEGSKA. Study-wide findings and limitations: Over subsequent months, a decline in hyperexpanded clone frequencies was noted, and after one year, T-cell counts and TCRbeta diversity were mostly ascribed to newly produced T cells. The high TCRbeta diversity at day 60 in some patients was ascribed to recipient T cells and intrathymic progenitors that had survived conditioning. The apparently early recovery of alphabetaT-cell counts about two months after transplant reportedly depended on only several hundred rapidly expanded clones that came from non-depleted graft cells.

Library method: PCR. Data came from an Illumina HiSeq 2500. Molecular barcoding was employed in the preparation of TCR libraries, with unique molecular identifiers being used to normalize TCRbeta repertoire quantification. TCRdb redid the processing of the public reads, applying fastp at Q25 and MiXCR, and retained in-frame beta chains. CDR3 protein duplicates are merged, each entry listing the most common genes and DNA. Counted in this sample were approximately 290,000 distinct CDR3 sequences; roughly 12% of them appeared once. Roughly a quarter of the sample is in the top ten clones. Read against the paper, the sample's treatment or condition label means: allogeneic hematopoietic cell transplantation with graft depleted of TCRalphabeta T cells and CD19 B cells. Transplant recipients were children who received TCRalphabeta/CD19-depleted allogeneic hematopoietic cell grafts.

The origin of this receptor is a male patient between 2 and 15 years old who had a stem cell transplant for chronic granulomatous disease, so the T cells may come from the graft donor. Recombination connected TRBV20-1 to TRBJ2-3; 10 bases in the junction line up with TRBD2. The input for sequencing was peripheral blood, taken 180 days after TCRalphabeta/CD19-depleted stem cell transplant. The CDR3 region has the sequence CSAEGSGGATDTQYF. DNA sequence: TGCAGTGCTGAGGGCAGCGGGGGGGCCACAGATACGCAGTATTTT.